This is a list of T cell receptor beta chains from one sample in a study of blood T cell repertoires in COVID-19. Here immunoSEQ multiplex PCR was the method, and the copy in TCRdb shows in-frame clones only, minus some. The sample includes approximately 210,000 clones, roughly 84% seen only once; the top ten take 7% to 9%. The sample consisted of PBMCs or T cells enriched from blood (not recorded which). These receptors came from a man under 40 in a cohort exposed to, infected with or recovered from COVID-19 (not recorded which). Both conserved end residues are part of each CDR3. Fields, in order: clone size, V gene, D gene, J gene, CDR3 protein, CDR3 DNA. D genes are given only for firm matches. Where a row states a size, it is once, few, many or the class of an expanded clone; other rows omit it.

few	TRBV28	NA	TRBJ1-2	CATPGAGNYGYTF	TGTGCCACACCAGGAGCAGGGAACTATGGCTACACCTTC
NA	TRBV28	NA	TRBJ2-7	CASSLIRVHYEQYF	TGTGCCAGCAGTTTGATCAGGGTTCACTACGAGCAGTACTTC
NA	TRBV15	TRBD2	TRBJ2-1	CATSPPGGGIYNEQFF	TGTGCCACCAGCCCCCCGGGAGGGGGGATCTACAATGAGCAGTTCTTC
once	TRBV19	NA	TRBJ2-3	CASSIGRGEGTDTQYF	TGTGCCAGTAGTATAGGCCGGGGAGAAGGCACAGATACGCAGTATTTT
NA	TRBV15	TRBD2	TRBJ2-7	CATSRGGSTPYEQYF	TGTGCCACCAGCAGGGGCGGGAGCACTCCCTACGAGCAGTACTTC
NA	TRBV7-8	NA	TRBJ2-2	CASSFYVNTGELFF	TGTGCCAGCAGCTTCTATGTCAACACCGGGGAGCTGTTTTTT
NA	TRBV11-3	NA	TRBJ1-1	CASSLDTNTEAFF	TGTGCCAGCAGCTTGGACACGAACACTGAAGCTTTCTTT
NA	TRBV5-1	TRBD1	TRBJ2-7	CASSQQPGQAYEQYF	TGCGCCAGCAGCCAACAACCGGGACAGGCCTACGAGCAGTACTTC
NA	TRBV3-1/TRBV3-2	NA	TRBJ1-2	CASSQVGYGYTF	TGTGCCAGCAGCCAAGTCGGGTATGGCTACACCTTC
NA	TRBV19	TRBD1	TRBJ1-1	CASRDPRTGSRTEAFF	TGTGCCAGTAGAGATCCCCGGACAGGGAGTAGGACTGAAGCTTTCTTT
NA	TRBV28	NA	TRBJ1-2	CASTPGRGYGYTF	TGTGCCAGCACTCCCGGACGGGGATATGGCTACACCTTC
few	TRBV5-6	NA	TRBJ2-5	CASSLVIAPETQYF	TGTGCCAGCAGCTTGGTCATTGCGCCGGAGACCCAGTACTTC
NA	TRBV4-1	TRBD1	TRBJ2-7	CASSQDSGQGMVPLSYEQYF	TGCGCCAGCAGCCAAGATTCCGGACAGGGTATGGTTCCCCTCTCCTACGAGCAGTACTTC
few	TRBV6-6	TRBD1	TRBJ1-3	CASSHSDRRSGNTIYF	TGTGCCAGCAGCCACTCGGACAGGCGCTCTGGAAACACCATATATTTT
NA	TRBV29-1	TRBD1	TRBJ2-7	CSVEGQLSYEQYF	TGCAGCGTTGAGGGACAGCTCTCCTACGAGCAGTACTTC
NA	TRBV7-2	NA	TRBJ1-1	CASSFRANGEAFF	TGTGCCAGCAGCTTCAGAGCCAACGGGGAAGCTTTCTTT
many	TRBV3-1/TRBV3-2	TRBD1	TRBJ1-5	CASSQGTGGNQPQHF	TGTGCCAGCAGCCAAGGGACAGGCGGCAATCAGCCCCAGCATTTT
NA	TRBV14	TRBD1	TRBJ2-4	CASSQDLGQTKNIQYF	TGTGCCAGCAGCCAAGATCTGGGACAGACGAAAAACATTCAGTACTTC
few	TRBV28	TRBD1	TRBJ1-5	CASSSDRGNNQPQHF	TGTGCCAGCAGTTCAGACAGGGGGAACAATCAGCCCCAGCATTTT
NA	TRBV27	NA	TRBJ1-6	CASTLVAGHNSPLHF	TGTGCCAGCACCCTAGTGGCGGGGCATAATTCACCCCTCCACTTT
NA	TRBV27	TRBD1	TRBJ1-2	CASGLRPGGKDGYTF	TGTGCCAGCGGACTCAGGCCAGGGGGTAAAGATGGCTACACCTTC
NA	TRBV27	NA	TRBJ2-7	CASSLSTANEQYF	TGTGCCAGCAGTTTATCCACAGCCAACGAGCAGTACTTC
NA	TRBV6-2/TRBV6-3	NA	TRBJ2-7	CASSYRGYEQYF	TGTGCCAGCAGTTACCGGGGATACGAGCAGTACTTC
NA	TRBV6-2/TRBV6-3	TRBD1	TRBJ2-3	CASSYSTGGNTDTQYF	TGTGCCAGCAGTTACTCGACAGGGGGAAACACAGATACGCAGTATTTT
few	TRBV7-3	NA	TRBJ2-7	CASSLIGSRQGGHEQYF	TGTGCCAGCAGCTTAATCGGTTCCAGGCAGGGGGGTCACGAGCAGTACTTC
NA	TRBV27	TRBD1	TRBJ1-1	CASSRIGTGLIMNTEAFF	TGTGCCAGCAGTCGTATCGGGACAGGGCTTATCATGAACACTGAAGCTTTCTTT
few	TRBV6-1	TRBD2	TRBJ2-7	CASSELAGVEEQYF	TGTGCCAGCAGTGAGCTAGCGGGAGTTGAGGAGCAGTACTTC
NA	TRBV15	NA	TRBJ1-5	CATSRDRGRGVSNQPQHF	TGTGCCACCAGCAGAGATAGGGGAAGAGGAGTTAGCAATCAGCCCCAGCATTTT
NA	TRBV2	NA	TRBJ2-3	CASRWTELMGNTQYF	TGTGCCAGCAGGTGGACAGAACTTATGGGGAATACGCAGTATTTT
NA	TRBV7-6	NA	TRBJ2-2	CASSSYLRGTGELFF	TGTGCCAGCAGCTCTTATCTTCGCGGCACCGGGGAGCTGTTTTTT
NA	TRBV5-1	TRBD2	TRBJ2-1	CASSRATSGRANEQFF	TGCGCCAGCAGCCGCGCGACTAGCGGGAGGGCCAATGAGCAGTTCTTC
NA	TRBV28	TRBD1	TRBJ1-1	CAVVVGGGGMNTEAFF	TGTGCCGTCGTGGTTGGAGGGGGCGGCATGAACACTGAAGCTTTCTTT
NA	TRBV28	TRBD1	TRBJ2-7	CASSLRPGGASWEQYF	TGTGCCAGCAGTTTAAGGCCAGGGGGCGCATCGTGGGAGCAGTACTTC
few	TRBV7-2	NA	TRBJ2-7	CASSSIGVEQYF	TGTGCCAGCAGCTCGATAGGGGTCGAGCAGTACTTC
NA	TRBV28	TRBD2	TRBJ2-3	CASSTPSGMGIDTQYF	TGTGCCAGCAGCACGCCTAGCGGGATGGGTATTGATACGCAGTATTTT
NA	TRBV9	TRBD2	TRBJ2-7	CASSSSLAGSYEQYF	TGTGCCAGCAGCTCCAGCCTAGCGGGCTCCTACGAGCAGTACTTC
NA	TRBV25-1	NA	TRBJ1-5	CASSPQGTHQPQHF	TGTGCCAGCAGTCCCCAGGGTACCCATCAGCCCCAGCATTTT
once	TRBV2	TRBD2	TRBJ2-3	CASRGGTSVTDTQYF	TGTGCCAGCAGGGGGGGGACTAGCGTTACAGATACGCAGTATTTT
few	TRBV29-1	TRBD2	TRBJ2-1	CSGDSGSHNEQFF	TGCAGCGGTGATAGCGGGAGTCACAATGAGCAGTTCTTC
NA	TRBV2	NA	TRBJ2-3	CAGTPGGAETDTQYF	TGTGCCGGTACCCCCGGGGGAGCGGAAACAGATACGCAGTATTTT
NA	TRBV2	NA	TRBJ2-7	CASTTPSGNYEQYF	TGTGCCAGCACCACTCCCTCAGGGAACTACGAGCAGTACTTC
NA	TRBV10-2	NA	TRBJ2-7	CASSDPTPGQQEQYF	TGCGCCAGCAGTGACCCAACTCCGGGACAACAAGAGCAGTACTTC
once	TRBV7-3	NA	TRBJ2-1	CASSLTGVAGNEQFF	TGTGCCAGCAGCTTAACAGGAGTAGCAGGGAATGAGCAGTTCTTC
NA	TRBV7-3	TRBD1	TRBJ2-2	CASSESGTVVGELFF	TGTGCCAGCAGCGAGTCCGGGACAGTGGTCGGGGAGCTGTTTTTT
NA	TRBV7-2	NA	TRBJ1-3	CASSFQGPGNTIYF	TGTGCCAGCAGTTTCCAGGGCCCGGGAAACACCATATATTTT
NA	TRBV25-1	NA	TRBJ1-6	CASSVQGNSPLHF	TGTGCCAGCAGTGTCCAGGGGAATTCACCCCTCCACTTT